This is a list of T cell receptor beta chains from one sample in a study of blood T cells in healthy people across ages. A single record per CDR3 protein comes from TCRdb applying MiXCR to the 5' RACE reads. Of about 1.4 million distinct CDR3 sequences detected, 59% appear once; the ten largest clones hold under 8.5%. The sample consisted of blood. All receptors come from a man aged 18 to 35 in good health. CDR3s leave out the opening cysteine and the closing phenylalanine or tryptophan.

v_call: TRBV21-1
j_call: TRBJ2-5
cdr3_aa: ASRIQDRDRQETQY

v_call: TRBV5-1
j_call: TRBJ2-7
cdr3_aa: ASRPAYRGTYEQY

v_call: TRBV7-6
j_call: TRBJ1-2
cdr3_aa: ASRHDRGHGYT

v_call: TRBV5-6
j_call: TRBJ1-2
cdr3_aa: ASSLGGVPYGYT

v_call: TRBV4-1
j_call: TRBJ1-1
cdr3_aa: ASSLTGVSSVRAF

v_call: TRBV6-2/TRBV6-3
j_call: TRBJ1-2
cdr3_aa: ASDRDRGNYGYT

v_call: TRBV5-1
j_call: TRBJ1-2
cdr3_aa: ASSGKSYGYT

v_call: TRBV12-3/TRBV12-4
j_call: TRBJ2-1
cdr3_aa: ASSSRGGFYNEQF

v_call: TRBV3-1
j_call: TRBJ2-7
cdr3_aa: ASSQELGLAGHEQY

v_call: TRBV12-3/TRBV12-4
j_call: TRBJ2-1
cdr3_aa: ASRMTGTGGHEQF

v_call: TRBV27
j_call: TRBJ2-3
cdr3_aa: ASSLSQLEWSTDTQY

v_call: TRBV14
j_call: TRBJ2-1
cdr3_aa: ASSLIPGQAYNEQF

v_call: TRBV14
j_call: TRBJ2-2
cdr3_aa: ASSQVGGSDTGELF

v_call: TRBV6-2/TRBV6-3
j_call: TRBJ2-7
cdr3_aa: ASSYPGTETYEQY

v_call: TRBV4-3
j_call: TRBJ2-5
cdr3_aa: ASSQVDSQETQY

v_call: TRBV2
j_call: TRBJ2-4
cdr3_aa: ASMGQQKNIQY

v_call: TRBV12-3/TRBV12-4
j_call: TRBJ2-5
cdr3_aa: ASSRRSGGKETQY

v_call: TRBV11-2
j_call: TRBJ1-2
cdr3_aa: ASSLVGTGDGYT

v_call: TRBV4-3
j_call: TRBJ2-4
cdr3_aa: ASSQVEAGGSKNIQY

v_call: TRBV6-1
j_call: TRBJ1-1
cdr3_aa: ASSEKPGGWGTEAF

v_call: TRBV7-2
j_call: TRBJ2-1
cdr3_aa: ASSLAWTDNEQF

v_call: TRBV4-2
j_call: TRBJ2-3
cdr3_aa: ASSQAPGGTDTQY

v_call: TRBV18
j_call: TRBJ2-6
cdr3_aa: ASSPASSGANVLT

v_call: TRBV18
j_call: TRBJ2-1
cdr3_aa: ASSPEISSYNEQF

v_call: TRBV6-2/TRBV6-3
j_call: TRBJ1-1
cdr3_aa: ASSPRANTEAF